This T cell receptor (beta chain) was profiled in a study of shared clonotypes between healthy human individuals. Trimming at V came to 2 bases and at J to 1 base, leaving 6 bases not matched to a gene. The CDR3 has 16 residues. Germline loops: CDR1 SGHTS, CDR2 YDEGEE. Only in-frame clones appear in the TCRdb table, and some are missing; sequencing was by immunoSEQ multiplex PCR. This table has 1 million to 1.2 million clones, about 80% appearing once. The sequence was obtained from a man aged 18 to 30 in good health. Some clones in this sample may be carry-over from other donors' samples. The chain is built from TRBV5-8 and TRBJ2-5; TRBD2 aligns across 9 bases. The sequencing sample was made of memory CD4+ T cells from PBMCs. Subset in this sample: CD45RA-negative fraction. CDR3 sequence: CASSFGTSGSQETQYF. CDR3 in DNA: TGTGCCAGCAGCTTCGGCACTAGCGGGTCCCAAGAGACCCAGTACTTC.